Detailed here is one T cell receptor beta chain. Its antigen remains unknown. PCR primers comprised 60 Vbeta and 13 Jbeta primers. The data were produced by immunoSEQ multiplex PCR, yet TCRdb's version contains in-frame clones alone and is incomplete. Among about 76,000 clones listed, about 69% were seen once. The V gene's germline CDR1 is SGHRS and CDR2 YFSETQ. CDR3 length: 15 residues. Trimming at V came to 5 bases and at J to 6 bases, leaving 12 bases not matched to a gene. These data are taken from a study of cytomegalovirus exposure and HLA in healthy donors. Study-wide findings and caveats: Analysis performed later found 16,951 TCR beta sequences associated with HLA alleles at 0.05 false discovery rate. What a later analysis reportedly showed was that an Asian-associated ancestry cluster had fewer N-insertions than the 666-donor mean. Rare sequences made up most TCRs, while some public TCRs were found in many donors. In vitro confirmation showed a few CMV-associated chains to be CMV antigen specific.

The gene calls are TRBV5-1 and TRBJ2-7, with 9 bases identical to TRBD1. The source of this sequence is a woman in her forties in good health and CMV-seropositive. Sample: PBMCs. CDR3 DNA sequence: TGCGCCAGCAGACACGGGACAGGGCTTTGGGTCGAGCAGTACTTC. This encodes CASRHGTGLWVEQYF.